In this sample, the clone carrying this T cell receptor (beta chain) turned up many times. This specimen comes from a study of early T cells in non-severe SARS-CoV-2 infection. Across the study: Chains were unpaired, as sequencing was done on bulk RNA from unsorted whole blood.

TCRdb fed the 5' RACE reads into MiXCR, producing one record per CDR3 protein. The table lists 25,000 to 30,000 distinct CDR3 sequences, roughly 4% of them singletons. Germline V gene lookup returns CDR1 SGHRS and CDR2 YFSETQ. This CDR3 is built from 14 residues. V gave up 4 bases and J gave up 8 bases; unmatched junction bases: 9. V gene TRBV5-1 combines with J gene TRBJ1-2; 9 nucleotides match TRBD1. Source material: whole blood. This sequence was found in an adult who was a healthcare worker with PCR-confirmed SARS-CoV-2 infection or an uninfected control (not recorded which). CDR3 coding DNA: TGCGCCAGCAGCACCCGGGGACAGGGCGGCGGCTACACCTTC. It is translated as CASSTRGQGGGYTF.